The clone carrying this T cell receptor (beta chain) was observed many times. Antigen specificity is unknown. This specimen comes from a study of identical twins. The germline CDR1 and CDR2 sequences are SQVTM and ANQGSEA. The CDR3 length is 14 residues. V lost 7 bases to trimming and J lost 3 bases, with 18 bases between them. General study results and limits: Insertions were fewer in abundant cord blood beta clonotypes, whereas memory repertoires showed none of this pattern. The authors drew conclusions from cross-sectional statistical analysis rather than following the same donors.

It was template switching that added a universal primer site, and there were unique molecular identifiers on the cDNA. TCRdb reprocessed the 5' RACE reads with MiXCR, giving one entry per CDR3 protein. The sample lists about 890,000 distinct CDR3 sequences; more than 9% were seen once. These data were also filed under a second study, of yellow fever vaccine responses in identical twins. That work contributes: Reportedly, twins showed a vaccine T cell response that looked partly convergent and partly personalized.

The V call is TRBV29-1, the J call TRBJ1-1, with D possibly matching TRBD1 (6 bases). This receptor was obtained from a woman aged 18-29 years in good health. Input material: PBMCs. The chain's CDR3 is CSGFGTPTDTEAFF. DNA of the CDR3: TGCAGCGGATTCGGGACACCTACTGACACTGAAGCTTTCTTT.